These 22 T cell receptor beta chains came from one sample sequenced in a study of graft-versus-host responses after intestinal transplantation. Sequenced by immunoSEQ multiplex PCR; TCRdb stores in-frame clones only, minus some. The table has about 70,000 clones, nearly 90% seen once. The antigens for these receptors are not known. This material consisted of unstimulated CD8+ T cells sorted from spleen or lymph node cells, taken before transplant. All receptors come from a human donor who was the organ donor for an intestinal transplant.

Here the CDR3 reads CASSQERWHRGTGELFF. For the CDR3, the DNA is TGCGCCAGCAGCCAAGAAAGATGGCATAGGGGCACCGGGGAGCTGTTTTTT. The rearrangement joins TRBV4-1 to TRBJ2-2; D is possibly TRBD1 (5 bases). This CDR3 region has 17 residues. Trimming stripped 0 bases from V and 4 bases from J, with 15 bases between. CDR1 is MGHRA and CDR2 is YSYEKL in the germline V gene.

The V call is TRBV6-5, the J call TRBJ1-4, with 9 bases aligning to TRBD1. This CDR3 contains 14 residues. Trimming at V came to 4 bases and at J to 8 bases, leaving 5 bases not matched to a gene. The germline CDR1 and CDR2 sequences are MNHEY and SVGAGI. Here the CDR3 DNA reads TGTGCCAGCAGTTCCGGACAGGGGAGCGAAAAACTGTTTTTT. Translating it yields CASSSGQGSEKLFF.

Remarks on this clone: The junction departs from germline at one end; a sequencing error may be responsible. The V gene is TRBV29-1, the J gene TRBJ2-3; 7 nucleotides line up with TRBD1. Germline values: CDR1 SQVTM, CDR2 ANQGSEA. This CDR3 has 13 residues. CDR3 sequence reads: CSFEGAVTDTQYF. The CDR3 DNA reads TGCAGCTTTGAGGGGGCGGTCACAGATACGCAGTATTTT.

The V and J genes are TRBV15 and TRBJ1-2; 7 bases are a match to TRBD1. Germline lookup yields CDR1 LNHNV and CDR2 YYDKDF (reference sequence). The CDR3 is 15 residues long. Unmatched junction bases numbered 8, after V lost 0 bases and J lost 7 bases. The CDR3 loop is CATSRDRGRGRGYTF. The CDR3 bases are TGTGCCACCAGCAGAGATAGGGGGCGAGGTCGTGGCTACACCTTC.

V is TRBV15 and J is TRBJ2-1; weak D call: TRBD1 (5 bases). The CDR3 has 16 residues. Trimming pared 0 bases from V and 0 bases from J, leaving 9 bases between. CDR1 and CDR2 from the germline V gene are LNHNV and YYDKDF (reference sequence). For the CDR3, the DNA is TGTGCCACCAGCAGAGACAGGGTCAACTCCTACAATGAGCAGTTCTTC. Amino acids: CATSRDRVNSYNEQFF.

Of note for this clone: Mismatch with germline at one junction end may stem from a read error. The rearrangement joins TRBV28 to TRBJ2-2; 8 nucleotides line up with TRBD1. Germline CDR1 MDHEN, CDR2 SYDVKM. This CDR3 is 11 amino acids long. CDR3: CLTGGGGELFF. In DNA form, the CDR3 reads TGCCTCACAGGGGGTGGCGGGGAGCTGTTTTTT.

V gene TRBV27 combines with J gene TRBJ1-3; weak D call: TRBD1 (5 bases). The germline V gene encodes CDR1 MNHEY and CDR2 SMNVEV (reference sequence). V lost 6 bases and J 1 base, leaving 13 bases between the germline ends. The CDR3 has 15 residues. This CDR3 is CASRSSGWSGNTIYF. As DNA, the CDR3 is TGTGCCAGCAGATCATCAGGGTGGTCTGGAAACACCATATATTTT.

The rearrangement uses TRBV4-1 and TRBJ2-3; D is unclear. Germline values: CDR1 MGHRA, CDR2 YSYEKL. The CDR3 totals 13 residues. V was trimmed by 0 bases and J by 4 bases, leaving 5 bases between them. CDR3 coding DNA: TGCGCCAGCAGCCAAGACTATTCAGATACGCAGTATTTT. Its protein product is CASSQDYSDTQYF.

The chain uses TRBV28 and TRBJ1-1; 8 bases fit TRBD1. From germline, CDR1 is MDHEN and CDR2 SYDVKM. V dropped 3 bases and J dropped 4; count of bases not matched to a gene: 7. The length of the CDR3 is 15 residues. The DNA of the CDR3 is TGTGCCAGCAGTTTTGGGCCAGGGGGCCTCACTGAAGCTTTCTTT. Protein: CASSFGPGGLTEAFF.

The chain combines TRBV2 with TRBJ1-1; no clear D gene. This CDR3 has 11 residues. CDR1 is SNHLY and CDR2 is FYNNEI in the germline V gene. Trimming left V 3 bases short and J 6 bases short, with 5 bases between. CDR3 protein: CASSDSSEAFF. DNA of the CDR3: TGTGCCAGCAGTGACTCGTCTGAAGCTTTCTTT. Combining the CDR3 with reference TRBV2 and TRBJ1-1 gives the whole variable domain EPEVTQTPSHQVTQMGQEVILRCVPISNHLYFYWYRQILGQKVEFLVSFYNNEISEKSEIFDDQFSVERPDGSNFTLKIRSTKLEDSAMYFCASSDSSEAFFGQGTRLTVV.

This rearrangement joins TRBV29-1 to TRBJ2-2; 9 positions agree with TRBD1. Trimming cost V 1 base and J 7 bases; bases outside gene matches: 7. The germline CDR1 and CDR2 sequences are SQVTM and ANQGSEA. The CDR3 loop spans 15 amino acids. This CDR3 reads CSVEGGQGRSGELFF. CDR3 sequence (DNA): TGCAGCGTTGAAGGGGGACAGGGTAGAAGCGGGGAGCTGTTTTTT.

This chain uses TRBV2 with TRBJ1-1; D is possibly TRBD1 (5 bases). Germline lookup yields CDR1 SNHLY and CDR2 FYNNEI. Trimming removed 5 bases at V and 3 bases at J, with 13 bases between. There are 14 residues in the CDR3. Here the CDR3 DNA reads TGTGCCAGCAGTTTAAATACAGGTTACACTGAAGCTTTCTTT. Translating gives CASSLNTGYTEAFF.

This rearrangement joins TRBV4-3 to TRBJ1-2; D gene unclear. CDR1 and CDR2 (germline): LGHNA, YSLEER. The CDR3 extends over 18 amino acids. The ends were cut back, 2 bases at V and 5 bases at J, with 24 bases in the middle. The CDR3 region is CASSQILVRGPREYGYTF. For the CDR3, the DNA is TGCGCCAGCAGCCAAATTTTAGTTCGCGGCCCGAGGGAGTATGGCTACACCTTC.

This clone was detected only once. The V and J genes are TRBV19 and TRBJ2-1; D is unclear. V was trimmed by 1 base and J by 4 bases, leaving 14 bases between them. The CDR3 spans 16 residues. Germline CDR1 and CDR2: LNHDA and SQIVND (reference sequence). The CDR3 sequence is CASSIVPWADYNEQFF. CDR3 coding DNA: TGTGCCAGTAGTATAGTTCCCTGGGCAGATTACAATGAGCAGTTCTTC. The full variable domain, rest sourced from reference TRBV19 and TRBJ2-1, is DGGITQSPKYLFRKEGQNVTLSCEQNLNHDAMYWYRQDPGQGLRLIYYSQIVNDFQKGDIAEGYSVSREKKESFPLTVTSAQKNPTAFYLCASSIVPWADYNEQFFGPGTRLTVL.

This chain connects TRBV2 to TRBJ2-5; TRBD2 agrees at 14 bases. This CDR3 comprises 16 residues. Germline V gene sequence: CDR1 SNHLY, CDR2 FYNNEI. J gave up 3 bases and V 6 bases, and 6 bases lay outside the gene matches. CDR3 residues: CASSVGTSGGEETQYF. In DNA form, the CDR3 reads TGTGCCAGCAGCGTCGGGACTAGCGGGGGAGAAGAGACCCAGTACTTC.

This clone appeared a few times. The chain has TRBV4-1 and TRBJ1-6; the D gene is possibly TRBD1 (6 bases). CDR3 length equals 16 residues. Germline V gene lookup returns CDR1 MGHRA and CDR2 YSYEKL. The V end was cut by 4 bases, the J end by 0 bases, with 10 bases between. The CDR3 spells CASSPTGSSYNSPLHF. Written as DNA, the CDR3 is TGCGCCAGCAGCCCGACAGGCAGCTCCTATAATTCACCCCTCCACTTT.

For the CDR3, the DNA is TGTGCCAGCAGTGTGGGGACAAGGGGAGATTCACCCCTCCACTTT. Protein product: CASSVGTRGDSPLHF. The chain joins TRBV6-4 to TRBJ1-6, with a tentative D call TRBD1 (6 bases). Between the trimmed V and J ends, which lost 4 bases and 8 bases, there was a span of 15 bases. CDR1 and CDR2 from the germline V gene are MRHNA and SNTAGT. The CDR3 totals 15 residues.

The chain has TRBV4-3 and TRBJ1-5; 8 bases agree with TRBD1. V gave up 0 bases and J gave up 5 bases; unmatched junction bases: 6. CDR3 length equals 16 residues. Germline loops: CDR1 LGHNA, CDR2 YSLEER. The CDR3 region is CASSQDSTGGDQPQHF. The CDR3 DNA is TGCGCCAGCAGCCAAGATTCCACAGGGGGAGATCAGCCCCAGCATTTT.

This rearrangement joins TRBV6-1 to TRBJ2-1, with D unclear. The CDR3 runs 16 residues. V was cut by 2 bases and J by 0 bases, with 11 bases left in between. Germline lookup yields CDR1 MNHNS and CDR2 SASEGT. CDR3 residues: CASSELSSNSYNEQFF. CDR3 in DNA: TGTGCCAGCAGTGAATTGAGCTCTAACTCCTACAATGAGCAGTTCTTC.

The chain employs TRBV2 and TRBJ1-1; D is unresolved. Trimming cost V 7 bases and J 0 bases, with 12 bases left between them. This CDR3 is 14 amino acids long. Germline V gene sequence: CDR1 SNHLY, CDR2 FYNNEI. This CDR3 is CASTPVQMNTEAFF. As DNA, the CDR3 is TGTGCCAGCACCCCAGTACAGATGAACACTGAAGCTTTCTTT. Full variable domain (outside the CDR3, taken from reference TRBV2 and TRBJ1-1): EPEVTQTPSHQVTQMGQEVILRCVPISNHLYFYWYRQILGQKVEFLVSFYNNEISEKSEIFDDQFSVERPDGSNFTLKIRSTKLEDSAMYFCASTPVQMNTEAFFGQGTRLTVV.

This clone was recorded only once. J is TRBJ1-1 and V is TRBV11-2, with D tentatively TRBD1 (5 bases). The germline V gene encodes CDR1 SGHAT and CDR2 FQNNGV. V dropped 5 bases and J dropped 1 base, with 17 bases sitting between them. This CDR3 is built from 16 residues. CDR3 nucleotides: TGTGCCAGCAGCCTAGGGGTTCAGGCAAGGAACACTGAAGCTTTCTTT. Its translation: CASSLGVQARNTEAFF.

CDR3 amino acids: CASSQDRGSNTGELFF. CDR3 sequence (DNA): TGTGCCAGCAGCCAAGACAGGGGGTCGAACACCGGGGAGCTGTTTTTT. This chain uses TRBV28 with TRBJ2-2, with 9 bases fitting TRBD1. The length of the CDR3 is 16 residues. The trim removed 6 bases at V and 0 bases at J, leaving 5 bases unmatched. Germline-derived CDR1 and CDR2 are MDHEN and SYDVKM.